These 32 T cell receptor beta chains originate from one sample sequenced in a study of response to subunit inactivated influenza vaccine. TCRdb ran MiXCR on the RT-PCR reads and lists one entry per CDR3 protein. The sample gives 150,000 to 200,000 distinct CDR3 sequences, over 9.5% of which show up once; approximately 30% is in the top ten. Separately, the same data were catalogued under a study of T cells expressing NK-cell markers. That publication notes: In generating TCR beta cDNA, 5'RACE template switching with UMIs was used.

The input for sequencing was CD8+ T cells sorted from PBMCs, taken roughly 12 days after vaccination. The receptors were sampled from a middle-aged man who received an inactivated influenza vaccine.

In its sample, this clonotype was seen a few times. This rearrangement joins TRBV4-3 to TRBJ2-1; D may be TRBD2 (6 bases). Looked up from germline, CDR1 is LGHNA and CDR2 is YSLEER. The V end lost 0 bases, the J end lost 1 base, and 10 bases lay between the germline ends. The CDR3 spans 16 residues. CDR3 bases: TGCGCCAGCAGCCAAGATGGGCTAGCGTCCTACAATGAGCAGTTCTTC. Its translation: CASSQDGLASYNEQFF.

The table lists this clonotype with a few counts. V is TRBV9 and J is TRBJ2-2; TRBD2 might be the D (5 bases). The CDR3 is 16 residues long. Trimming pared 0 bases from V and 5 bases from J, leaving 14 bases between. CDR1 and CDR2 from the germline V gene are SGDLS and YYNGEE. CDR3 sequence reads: CASSVEGGPDTGELFF. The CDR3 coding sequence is TGTGCCAGCAGCGTAGAGGGCGGGCCGGATACCGGGGAGCTGTTTTTT.

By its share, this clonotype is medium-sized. CDR3 amino acids: CASSLDSLAGSSYNEQFF. In DNA, the CDR3 is TGTGCCAGCAGCTTAGATTCACTAGCGGGGAGCTCCTACAATGAGCAGTTCTTC. This chain connects TRBV7-9 to TRBJ2-1, with 10 bases identical to TRBD2. V was pared by 1 base and J by 0 bases, with 6 bases of the junction left unmatched. CDR3 size: 18 residues. Germline CDR1 is SEHNR and CDR2 is FQNEAQ (reference sequence).

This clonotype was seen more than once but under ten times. The CDR3 sequence: CASSVGGGKGSGTEAFF. The CDR3 region has the DNA TGTGCCAGCAGCGTAGGGGGGGGGAAAGGAAGTGGGACTGAAGCTTTCTTT. The chain recombines TRBV9 with TRBJ1-1; maybe TRBD1 (5 bases). CDR1 and CDR2 from the germline V gene are SGDLS and YYNGEE. Trimming cost V 0 bases and J 5 bases, with 20 bases left between them. The CDR3 contains 17 residues. Looking up the rest from reference TRBV9 and TRBJ1-1 gives the full variable domain: DSGVTQTPKHLITATGQRVTLRCSPRSGDLSVYWYQQSLDQGLQFLIQYYNGEERAKGNILERFSAQQFPDLHSELNLSSLELGDSALYFCASSVGGGKGSGTEAFFGQGTRLTVV.

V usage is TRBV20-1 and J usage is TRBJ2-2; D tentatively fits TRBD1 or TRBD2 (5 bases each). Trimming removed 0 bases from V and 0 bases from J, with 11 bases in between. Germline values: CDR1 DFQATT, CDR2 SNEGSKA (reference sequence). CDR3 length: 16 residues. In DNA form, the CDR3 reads TGCAGTGCTAGAGATCTGAGGGGCCCGAACACCGGGGAGCTGTTTTTT. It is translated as CSARDLRGPNTGELFF.

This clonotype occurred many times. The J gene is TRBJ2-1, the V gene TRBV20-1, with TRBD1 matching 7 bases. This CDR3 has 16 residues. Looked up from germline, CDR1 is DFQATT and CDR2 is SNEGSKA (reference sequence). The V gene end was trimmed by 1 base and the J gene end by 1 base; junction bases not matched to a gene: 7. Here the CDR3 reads CSARGRDRSSYNEQFF. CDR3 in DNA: TGCAGTGCTAGAGGCAGGGACAGAAGTTCCTACAATGAGCAGTTCTTC.

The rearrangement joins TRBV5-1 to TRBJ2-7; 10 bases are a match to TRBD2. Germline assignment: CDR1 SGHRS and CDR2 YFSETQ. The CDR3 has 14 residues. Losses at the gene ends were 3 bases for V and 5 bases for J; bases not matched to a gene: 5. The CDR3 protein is CASSSLAGDNEQYF. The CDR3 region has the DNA TGCGCCAGCAGCTCCCTAGCGGGAGACAACGAGCAGTACTTC.

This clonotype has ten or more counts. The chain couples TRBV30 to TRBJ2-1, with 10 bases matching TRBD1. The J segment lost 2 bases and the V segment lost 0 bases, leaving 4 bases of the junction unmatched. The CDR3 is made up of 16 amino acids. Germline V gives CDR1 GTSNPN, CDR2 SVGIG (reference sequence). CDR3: CAWSVRDRGPYNEQFF. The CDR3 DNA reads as TGTGCCTGGAGTGTACGGGACAGGGGCCCCTACAATGAGCAGTTCTTC.

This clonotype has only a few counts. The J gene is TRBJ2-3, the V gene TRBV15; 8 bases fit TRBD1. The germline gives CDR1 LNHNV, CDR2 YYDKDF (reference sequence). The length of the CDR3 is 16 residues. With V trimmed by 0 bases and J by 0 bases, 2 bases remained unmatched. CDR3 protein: CATSRDRTGSTDTQYF. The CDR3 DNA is TGTGCCACCAGCAGAGATAGGACAGGGAGCACAGATACGCAGTATTTT.

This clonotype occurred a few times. As DNA, the CDR3 is TGTGCCAGCAGCCAAGTGACAGGGGGGATAGGCTACGAGCAGTACTTC. It translates to CASSQVTGGIGYEQYF. The chain employs TRBV14 and TRBJ2-7; 9 nucleotides align to TRBD1. CDR1 SGHDN and CDR2 FVKESK come from the germline V gene. J lost 3 bases, V lost 1 base, and 7 bases had no gene match. This CDR3 contains 16 residues. The full variable domain, in which reference TRBV14 and TRBJ2-7 provide the parts outside the CDR3, is EAGVTQFPSHSVIEKGQTVTLRCDPISGHDNLYWYRRVMGKEIKFLLHFVKESKQDESGMPNNRFLAERTGGTYSTLKVQPAELEDSGVYFCASSQVTGGIGYEQYFGPGTRLTVT.

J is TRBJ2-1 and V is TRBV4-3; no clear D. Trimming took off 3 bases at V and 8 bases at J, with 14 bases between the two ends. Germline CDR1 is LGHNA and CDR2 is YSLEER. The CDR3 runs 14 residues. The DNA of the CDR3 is TGCGCCAGCAGCCATGACCTCCGGGCGGATGAGCAGTTCTTC. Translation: CASSHDLRADEQFF.

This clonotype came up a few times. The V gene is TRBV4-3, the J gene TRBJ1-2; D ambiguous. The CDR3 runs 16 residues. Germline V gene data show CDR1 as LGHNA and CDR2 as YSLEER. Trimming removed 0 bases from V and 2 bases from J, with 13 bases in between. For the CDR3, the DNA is TGCGCCAGCAGCCAAGATAACGGACCATTAAACTATGGCTACACCTTC. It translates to CASSQDNGPLNYGYTF.

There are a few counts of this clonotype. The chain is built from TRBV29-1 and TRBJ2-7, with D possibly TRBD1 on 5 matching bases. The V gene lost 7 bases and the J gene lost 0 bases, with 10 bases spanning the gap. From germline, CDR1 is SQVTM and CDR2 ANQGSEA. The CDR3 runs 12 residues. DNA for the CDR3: TGCAGCGCCCGGACAAGCTCCTACGAGCAGTACTTC. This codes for CSARTSSYEQYF.

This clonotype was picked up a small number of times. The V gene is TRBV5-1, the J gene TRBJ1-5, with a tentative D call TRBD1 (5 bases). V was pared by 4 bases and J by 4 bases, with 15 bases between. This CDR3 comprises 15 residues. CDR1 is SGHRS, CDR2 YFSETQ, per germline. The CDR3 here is CASSEGLHENQPQHF. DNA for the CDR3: TGCGCCAGCAGCGAGGGACTCCACGAGAATCAGCCCCAGCATTTT. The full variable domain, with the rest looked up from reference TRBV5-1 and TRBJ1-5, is KAGVTQTPRYLIKTRGQQVTLSCSPISGHRSVSWYQQTPGQGLQFLFEYFSETQRNKGNFPGRFSGRQFSNSRSEMNVSTLELGDSALYLCASSEGLHENQPQHFGDGTRLSIL.

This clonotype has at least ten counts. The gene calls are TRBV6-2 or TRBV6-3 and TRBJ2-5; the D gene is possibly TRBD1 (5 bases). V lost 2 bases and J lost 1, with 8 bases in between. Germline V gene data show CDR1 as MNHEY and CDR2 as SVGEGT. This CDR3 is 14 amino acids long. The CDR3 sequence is CASSYPDTQETQYF. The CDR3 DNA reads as TGTGCCAGCAGTTACCCGGACACCCAAGAGACCCAGTACTTC.

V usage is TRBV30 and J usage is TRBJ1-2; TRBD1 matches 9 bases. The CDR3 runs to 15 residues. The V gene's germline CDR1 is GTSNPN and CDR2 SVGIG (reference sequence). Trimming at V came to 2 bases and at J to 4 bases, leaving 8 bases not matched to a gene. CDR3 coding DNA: TGTGCCTGGAGTTACGCTGGGACAGGGATCTATGGCTACACCTTC. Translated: CAWSYAGTGIYGYTF.

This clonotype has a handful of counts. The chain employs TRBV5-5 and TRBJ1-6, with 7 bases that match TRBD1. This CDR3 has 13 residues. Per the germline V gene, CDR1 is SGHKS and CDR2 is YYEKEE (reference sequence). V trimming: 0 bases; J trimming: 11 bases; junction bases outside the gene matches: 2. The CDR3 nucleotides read TGTGCCAGCAGCTTGGGGGACAGAACACCCCTCCACTTT. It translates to CASSLGDRTPLHF.

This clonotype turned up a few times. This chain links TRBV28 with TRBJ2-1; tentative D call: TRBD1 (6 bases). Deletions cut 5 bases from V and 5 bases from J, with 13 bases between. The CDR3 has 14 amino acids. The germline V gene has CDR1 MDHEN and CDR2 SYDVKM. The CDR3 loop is CASSPGTLDNEQFF. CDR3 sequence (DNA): TGTGCCAGCAGTCCCGGGACACTAGACAATGAGCAGTTCTTC.

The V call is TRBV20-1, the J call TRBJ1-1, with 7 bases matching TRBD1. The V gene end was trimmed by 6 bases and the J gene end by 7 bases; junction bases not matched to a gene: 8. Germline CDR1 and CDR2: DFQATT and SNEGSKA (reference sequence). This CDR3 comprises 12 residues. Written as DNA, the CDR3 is TGCAGTGCCGAACAGGGGCTCGGTGAAGCTTTCTTT. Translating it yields CSAEQGLGEAFF.

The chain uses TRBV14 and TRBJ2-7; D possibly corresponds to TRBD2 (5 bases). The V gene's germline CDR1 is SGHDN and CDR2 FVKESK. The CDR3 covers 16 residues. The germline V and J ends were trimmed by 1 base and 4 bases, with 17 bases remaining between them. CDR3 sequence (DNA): TGTGCCAGCAGCCAAGTTTTCGGAGAGGGCGGATACGAGCAGTACTTC. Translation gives CASSQVFGEGGYEQYF.

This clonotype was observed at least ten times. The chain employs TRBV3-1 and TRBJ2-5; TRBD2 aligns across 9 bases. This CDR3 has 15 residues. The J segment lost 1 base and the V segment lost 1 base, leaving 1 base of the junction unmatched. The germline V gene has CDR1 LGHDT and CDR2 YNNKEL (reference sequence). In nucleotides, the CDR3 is TGTGCCAGCAGCCAAGCTAGCGGGGCCCAAGAGACCCAGTACTTC. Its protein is CASSQASGAQETQYF.

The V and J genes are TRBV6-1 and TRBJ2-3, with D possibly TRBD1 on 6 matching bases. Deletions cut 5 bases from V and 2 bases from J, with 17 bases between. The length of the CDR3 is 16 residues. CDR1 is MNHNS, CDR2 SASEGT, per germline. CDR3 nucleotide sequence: TGTGCCAGCAGTAAAACAGGGCCCAACCCCACAGATACGCAGTATTTT. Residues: CASSKTGPNPTDTQYF.

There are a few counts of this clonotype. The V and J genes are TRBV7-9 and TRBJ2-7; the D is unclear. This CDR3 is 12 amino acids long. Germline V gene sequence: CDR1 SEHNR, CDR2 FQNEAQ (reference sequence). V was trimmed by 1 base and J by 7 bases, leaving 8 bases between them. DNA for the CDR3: TGTGCCAGCAGCTTAGGTCTCCGTGAGCAGTACTTC. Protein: CASSLGLREQYF.

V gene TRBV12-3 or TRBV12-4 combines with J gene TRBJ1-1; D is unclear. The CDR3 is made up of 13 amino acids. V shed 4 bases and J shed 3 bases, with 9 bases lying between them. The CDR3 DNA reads TGTGCCAGCAGTTACCTAGGGTACACTGAAGCTTTCTTT. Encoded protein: CASSYLGYTEAFF.

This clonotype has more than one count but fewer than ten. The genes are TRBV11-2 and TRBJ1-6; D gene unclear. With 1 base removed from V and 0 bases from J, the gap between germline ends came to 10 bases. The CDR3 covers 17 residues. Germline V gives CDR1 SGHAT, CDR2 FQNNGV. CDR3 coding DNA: TGTGCCAGCAGCTTAGTATCGGGCGGCTCCTATAATTCACCCCTCCACTTT. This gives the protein CASSLVSGGSYNSPLHF.

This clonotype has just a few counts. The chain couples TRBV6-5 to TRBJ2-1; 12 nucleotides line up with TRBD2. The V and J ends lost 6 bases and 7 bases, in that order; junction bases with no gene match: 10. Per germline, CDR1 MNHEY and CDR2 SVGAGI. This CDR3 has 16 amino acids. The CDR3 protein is CASRSRPGLAGNEQFF. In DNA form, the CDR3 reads TGTGCCAGCAGATCGCGGCCGGGACTAGCGGGTAATGAGCAGTTCTTC.

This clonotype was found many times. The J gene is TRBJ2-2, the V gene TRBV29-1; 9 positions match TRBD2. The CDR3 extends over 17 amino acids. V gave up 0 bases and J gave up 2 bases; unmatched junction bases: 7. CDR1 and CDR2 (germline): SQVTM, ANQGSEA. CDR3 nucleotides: TGCAGCGTTGAAGATCGAAAGCGGGGGGCCAACACCGGGGAGCTGTTTTTT. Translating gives CSVEDRKRGANTGELFF.

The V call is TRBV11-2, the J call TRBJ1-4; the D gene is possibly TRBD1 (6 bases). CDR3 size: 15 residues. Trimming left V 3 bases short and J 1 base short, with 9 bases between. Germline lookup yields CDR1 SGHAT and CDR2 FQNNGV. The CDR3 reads CASSFRGVTNEKLFF. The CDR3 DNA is TGTGCCAGCAGCTTCAGGGGTGTAACTAATGAAAAACTGTTTTTT. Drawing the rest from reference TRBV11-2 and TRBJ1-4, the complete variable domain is EAGVAQSPRYKIIEKRQSVAFWCNPISGHATLYWYQQILGQGPKLLIQFQNNGVVDDSQLPKDRFSAERLKGVDSTLKIQPAKLEDSAVYLCASSFRGVTNEKLFFGSGTQLSVL.

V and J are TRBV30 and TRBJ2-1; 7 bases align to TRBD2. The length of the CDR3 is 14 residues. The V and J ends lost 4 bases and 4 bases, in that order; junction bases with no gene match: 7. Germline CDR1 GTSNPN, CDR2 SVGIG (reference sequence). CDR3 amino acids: CAWTRGSPYNEQFF. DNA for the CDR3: TGTGCCTGGACACGCGGGAGTCCGTACAATGAGCAGTTCTTC.

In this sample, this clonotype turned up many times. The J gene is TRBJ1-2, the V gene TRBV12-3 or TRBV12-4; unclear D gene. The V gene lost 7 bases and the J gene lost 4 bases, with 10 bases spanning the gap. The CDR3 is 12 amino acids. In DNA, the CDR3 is TGTGCCAGCACAACTTCTCTCTATGGCTACACCTTC. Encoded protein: CASTTSLYGYTF.

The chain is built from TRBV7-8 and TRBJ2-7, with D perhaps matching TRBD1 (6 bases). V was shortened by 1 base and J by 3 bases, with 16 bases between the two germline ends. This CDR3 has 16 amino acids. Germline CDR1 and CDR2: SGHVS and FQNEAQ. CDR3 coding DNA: TGTGCCAGCAGCTTAGGAGGCCAACAGGGAATCTACGAGCAGTACTTC. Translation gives CASSLGGQQGIYEQYF. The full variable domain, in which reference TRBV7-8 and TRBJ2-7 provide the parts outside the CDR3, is GAGVSQSPRYKVAKRGQDVALRCDPISGHVSLFWYQQALGQGPEFLTYFQNEAQLDKSGLPSDRFFAERPEGSVSTLKIQRTQQEDSAVYLCASSLGGQQGIYEQYFGPGTRLTVT.

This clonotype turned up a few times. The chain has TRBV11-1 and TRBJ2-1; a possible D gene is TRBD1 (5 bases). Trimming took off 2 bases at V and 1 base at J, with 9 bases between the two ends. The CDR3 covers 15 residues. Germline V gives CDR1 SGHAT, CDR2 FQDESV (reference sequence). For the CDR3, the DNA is TGTGCCAGCAGCTTAATCCAGGGATCCTACAATGAGCAGTTCTTC. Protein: CASSLIQGSYNEQFF.